Listed below are T cell receptor beta chains from one sample, sequenced in a study of blood T cell repertoires in COVID-19. Only in-frame clones appear in the TCRdb table, and some are missing; sequencing was by immunoSEQ multiplex PCR. Among 85,000 to 95,000 clones, 75% to 90% were seen once, and the ten largest hold 18%. Sequencing input: peripheral blood. The receptor set was obtained from an elderly woman with acute or convalescent COVID-19. Both conserved end residues are part of each CDR3. A D gene is named only where the DNA matches it firmly. Clone size is stated in some rows and not others, as once, few, many or a class when expanded.

15	TRBJ2-2	TRBD1	TRBV5-4	NA	CASTQNDRATGELFF	TGTGCCAGTACCCAGAACGACAGGGCGACCGGGGAGCTGTTTTTT
14	TRBJ2-1	TRBD1	TRBV5-8	NA	CASFRDRSYNEQFF	TGTGCCAGCTTCCGGGACAGATCCTACAATGAGCAGTTCTTC
15	TRBJ1-5	TRBD1	TRBV2	NA	CASSEGQGANQPQHF	TGTGCCAGCAGTGAGGGACAGGGGGCAAATCAGCCCCAGCATTTT
16	TRBJ1-1	TRBD1	TRBV10-3	NA	CAISFGTGGKGTEAFF	TGTGCCATCAGTTTTGGGACAGGGGGCAAGGGGACTGAAGCTTTCTTT
15	TRBJ2-3	NA	TRBV11-3	NA	CASSLGGGASSTQCF	TGTGCCAGCAGCTTAGGTGGGGGGGCCTCGTCTACGCAGTGTTTT
14	TRBJ2-3	NA	TRBV9	once	CASSVGTTRHTQYF	TGTGCCAGCAGCGTAGGAACGACGCGGCATACGCAGTATTTT
12	TRBJ1-6	NA	TRBV9	NA	CASADTGSPLHF	TGTGCCAGCGCCGATACAGGGTCACCCCTCCACTTT
16	TRBJ1-5	NA	TRBV19	once	CASSPRLWLLNQPQHF	TGTGCCAGTAGTCCGAGACTTTGGCTCCTGAATCAGCCCCAGCATTTT
16	TRBJ2-3	TRBD2	TRBV9	NA	CASSVGASGGTDTQYF	TGTGCCAGCAGCGTAGGGGCTAGCGGGGGGACAGATACGCAGTATTTT
15	TRBJ2-5	TRBD1	TRBV10-3	NA	CATVAGRGYQETQYF	TGTGCCACCGTCGCGGGCAGGGGGTACCAAGAGACCCAGTACTTC
14	TRBJ1-5	TRBD1	TRBV2	NA	CASSGQGIGQPQHF	TGTGCCAGCAGCGGACAGGGTATAGGACAGCCCCAGCATTTT
15	TRBJ1-1	NA	TRBV7-3	NA	CASSPSQRRTTEAFF	TGTGCCAGCAGCCCGTCACAGAGGAGGACCACTGAAGCTTTCTTT
14	TRBJ2-3	NA	TRBV5-6	NA	CASSLGGPSDTQYF	TGTGCCAGCAGCTTGGGAGGGCCCTCAGATACGCAGTATTTT
18	TRBJ2-5	TRBD2	TRBV3-1/TRBV3-2	NA	CASSRRGAFPGGGETQYF	TGTGCCAGCAGCCGGCGGGGGGCTTTTCCCGGCGGAGGGGAGACCCAGTACTTC
15	TRBJ2-7	TRBD2	TRBV11-2	NA	CASSLTSGKPYEQYF	TGTGCCAGCAGCTTGACTAGCGGGAAACCCTACGAGCAGTACTTC
14	TRBJ2-7	TRBD1	TRBV5-5	once	CASSLRDRAYEQYF	TGTGCCAGCAGCTTGAGGGACAGGGCCTACGAGCAGTACTTC
15	TRBJ1-1	NA	TRBV3-1/TRBV3-2	NA	CASSQNRAGNTEAFF	TGTGCCAGCAGCCAAAACAGGGCAGGAAACACTGAAGCTTTCTTT
16	TRBJ2-5	TRBD2	TRBV9	NA	CASSVSSGLASETQYF	TGTGCCAGCAGCGTTTCTTCGGGACTAGCTTCAGAGACCCAGTACTTC
16	TRBJ1-6	NA	TRBV3-1/TRBV3-2	few	CASSPSSRSYNSPLHF	TGTGCCAGCAGCCCGTCTTCGCGTTCCTATAATTCACCCCTCCACTTT
13	TRBJ2-7	TRBD2	TRBV5-4	NA	CASSLPGLGEQYF	TGTGCCAGCAGCCTACCGGGACTAGGCGAGCAGTACTTC
17	TRBJ1-2	NA	TRBV9	NA	CASSEQPGRALNYGYTF	TGTGCCAGCAGCGAACAGCCCGGGCGGGCCCTTAACTATGGCTACACCTTC